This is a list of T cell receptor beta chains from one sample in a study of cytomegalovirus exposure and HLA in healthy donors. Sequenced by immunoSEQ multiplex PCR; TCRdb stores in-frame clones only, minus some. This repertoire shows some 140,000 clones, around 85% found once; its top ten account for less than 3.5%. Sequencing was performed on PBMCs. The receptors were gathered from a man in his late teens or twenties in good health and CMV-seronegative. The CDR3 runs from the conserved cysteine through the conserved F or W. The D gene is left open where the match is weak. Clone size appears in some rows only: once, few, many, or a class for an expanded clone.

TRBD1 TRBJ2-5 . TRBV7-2 CATHRGQETQYF TGTGCCACCCACAGGGGGCAAGAGACCCAGTACTTC
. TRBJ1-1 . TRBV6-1 CASSENGEVTEAFF TGTGCCAGCAGTGAAAATGGGGAGGTGACTGAAGCTTTCTTT
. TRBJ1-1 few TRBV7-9 CASSLKITEAFF TGTGCCAGCAGCCTAAAGATTACTGAAGCTTTCTTT
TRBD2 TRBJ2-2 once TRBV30 CAWSETSGRPGELFF TGTGCCTGGAGTGAGACTAGCGGGAGGCCCGGGGAGCTGTTTTTT
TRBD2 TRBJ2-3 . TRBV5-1 CASSLAGGPGTDTQYF TGCGCCAGCAGCTTAGCGGGGGGGCCCGGTACAGATACGCAGTATTTT
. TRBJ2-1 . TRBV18 CASSPPFGGSYNEQFF TGTGCCAGCTCACCCCCATTCGGGGGCTCCTACAATGAGCAGTTCTTC
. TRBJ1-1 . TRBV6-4 CASSGGENTEAFF TGTGCCAGCAGTGGGGGGGAGAACACTGAAGCTTTCTTT
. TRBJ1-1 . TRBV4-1 CASSLPAGATEAFF TGCGCCAGCAGCCTCCCAGCGGGAGCTACTGAAGCTTTCTTT
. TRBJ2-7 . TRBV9 CASSVGLGPDSYEQYF TGTGCCAGCAGCGTAGGTCTGGGCCCCGACTCCTACGAGCAGTACTTC
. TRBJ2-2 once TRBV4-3 CASSQDRHRRGGELFF TGCGCCAGCAGCCAAGATCGCCACAGGAGGGGCGGGGAGCTGTTTTTT
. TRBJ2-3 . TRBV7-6 CASSSQDTQYF TGTGCCAGCAGCTCGCAGGATACGCAGTATTTT
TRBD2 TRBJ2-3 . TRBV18 CASSPGLAGASDTQYF TGTGCCAGCTCACCTGGACTAGCGGGAGCATCAGATACGCAGTATTTT
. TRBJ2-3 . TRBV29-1 CSVEGETRGDTQYF TGCAGCGTTGAAGGAGAGACTAGGGGAGATACGCAGTATTTT
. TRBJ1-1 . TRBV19 CASSFGTRNTEAFF TGTGCCAGTAGTTTCGGGACAAGGAACACTGAAGCTTTCTTT
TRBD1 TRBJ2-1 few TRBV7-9 CASSPGTGRKYNEQFF TGTGCCAGCAGCCCGGGGACAGGGAGGAAGTACAATGAGCAGTTCTTC
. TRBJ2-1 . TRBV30 CAWSWQAGQFF TGTGCCTGGAGTTGGCAAGCAGGACAGTTCTTC
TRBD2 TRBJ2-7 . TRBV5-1 CASSLGASGSYEQYF TGCGCCAGCAGCTTGGGGGCTAGCGGGTCCTACGAGCAGTACTTC
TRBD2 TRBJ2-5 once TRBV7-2 CASSPGTSGSETQYF TGTGCCAGCAGCCCCGGGACTAGCGGGAGTGAGACCCAGTACTTC
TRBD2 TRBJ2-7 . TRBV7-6 CASSLAPGGFDEQYF TGTGCCAGCAGCTTAGCTCCGGGAGGATTCGACGAGCAGTACTTC
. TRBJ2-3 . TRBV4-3 CASSQLPARRDTDTQYF TGCGCCAGCAGCCAACTCCCGGCCCGGCGGGACACAGATACGCAGTATTTT
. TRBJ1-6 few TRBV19 CATQEGQGYNSPLHF TGTGCCACCCAAGAGGGGCAGGGGTATAATTCACCCCTCCACTTT
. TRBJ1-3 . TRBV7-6 CASSGAGGNTIYF TGTGCCAGCAGTGGGGCGGGAGGAAACACCATATATTTT
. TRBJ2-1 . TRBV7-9 CASSFPWSDFLNEQFF TGTGCCAGCAGCTTCCCTTGGAGCGACTTCTTGAATGAGCAGTTCTTC
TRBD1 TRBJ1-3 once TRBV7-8 CASSLDPGQRNTIYF TGTGCCAGCAGCTTAGATCCGGGACAGAGAAACACCATATATTTT
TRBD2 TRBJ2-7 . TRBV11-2 CASSLAPGSSGMDF TGTGCCAGCAGCTTAGCGCCTGGGTCTAGCGGGATGGACTTC
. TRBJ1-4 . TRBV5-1 CASSPGTNEKLFF TGCGCCAGCAGCCCAGGGACTAATGAAAAACTGTTTTTT
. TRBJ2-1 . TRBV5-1 CASRGGGPHNEQFF TGCGCCAGCAGGGGAGGGGGGCCCCACAATGAGCAGTTCTTC
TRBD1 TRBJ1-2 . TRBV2 CASSWDSVMTF TGTGCCAGCAGCTGGGACAGCGTGATGACCTTC
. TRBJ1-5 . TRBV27 CASSLLRNQPQHF TGTGCCAGCAGTTTATTGAGGAATCAGCCCCAGCATTTT
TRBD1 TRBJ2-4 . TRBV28 CASSTGTDYAAKNIQYF TGTGCCAGCAGTACCGGGACAGATTATGCGGCCAAAAACATTCAGTACTTC
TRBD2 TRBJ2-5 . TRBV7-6 CASSLRLAGVLGETQYF TGTGCCAGCAGCTTACGGCTAGCGGGAGTCCTAGGGGAGACCCAGTACTTC
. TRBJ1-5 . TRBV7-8 CASSRDYSNQPQHF TGTGCCAGCAGCCGGGACTATAGCAATCAGCCCCAGCATTTT
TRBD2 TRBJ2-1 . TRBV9 CASSVSSGISSYNEQFF TGTGCCAGCAGCGTATCTAGCGGGATTAGCTCCTACAATGAGCAGTTCTTC
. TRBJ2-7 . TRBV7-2 CASSSATAGAAEQYF TGTGCCAGCAGCTCTGCCACGGCAGGGGCAGCCGAGCAGTACTTC
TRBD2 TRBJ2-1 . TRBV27 CASSSPRGRPDNEQFF TGTGCCAGCAGTTCGCCTCGCGGGAGGCCCGACAATGAGCAGTTCTTC
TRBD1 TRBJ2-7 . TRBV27 CASSPFGQGVGEQYF TGTGCCAGCAGTCCGTTCGGACAGGGGGTAGGCGAGCAGTACTTC
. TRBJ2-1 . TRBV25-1 CASSEDWEIGNEQFF TGTGCCAGCAGTGAAGACTGGGAGATTGGCAATGAGCAGTTCTTC
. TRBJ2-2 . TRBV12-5 CASGLGVAGELFF TGTGCTAGTGGTTTGGGAGTGGCCGGGGAGCTGTTTTTT
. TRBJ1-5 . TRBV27 CASSGQTGSGQPQHF TGTGCCAGCAGTGGACAAACAGGGAGTGGTCAGCCCCAGCATTTT
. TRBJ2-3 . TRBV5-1 CASSTSGPLSGTDTQYF TGCGCCAGCAGTACGAGCGGGCCACTTTCTGGCACAGATACGCAGTATTTT
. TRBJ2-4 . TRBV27 CASSELDSSNIQYF TGTGCCAGCAGCGAGCTGGACAGTTCAAACATTCAGTACTTC
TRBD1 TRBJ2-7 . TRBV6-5 CASSRDRDSYEQYF TGTGCCAGCAGCCGGGACAGGGACTCCTACGAGCAGTACTTC
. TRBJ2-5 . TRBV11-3 CASSLGHGEIEETQYF TGTGCCAGCAGCTTAGGACATGGGGAGATAGAAGAGACCCAGTACTTC
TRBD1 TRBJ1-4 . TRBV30 CAWISSRDRGGEKLFF TGTGCCTGGATCAGTAGTAGAGACAGGGGAGGGGAAAAACTGTTTTTT
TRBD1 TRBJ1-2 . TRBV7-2 CASSNRGRSGYTF TGTGCCAGCAGCAACAGGGGCAGGTCTGGCTACACCTTC
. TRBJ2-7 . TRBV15 CATSRGRGYEQYF TGTGCCACCAGCAGAGGACGGGGCTACGAGCAGTACTTC